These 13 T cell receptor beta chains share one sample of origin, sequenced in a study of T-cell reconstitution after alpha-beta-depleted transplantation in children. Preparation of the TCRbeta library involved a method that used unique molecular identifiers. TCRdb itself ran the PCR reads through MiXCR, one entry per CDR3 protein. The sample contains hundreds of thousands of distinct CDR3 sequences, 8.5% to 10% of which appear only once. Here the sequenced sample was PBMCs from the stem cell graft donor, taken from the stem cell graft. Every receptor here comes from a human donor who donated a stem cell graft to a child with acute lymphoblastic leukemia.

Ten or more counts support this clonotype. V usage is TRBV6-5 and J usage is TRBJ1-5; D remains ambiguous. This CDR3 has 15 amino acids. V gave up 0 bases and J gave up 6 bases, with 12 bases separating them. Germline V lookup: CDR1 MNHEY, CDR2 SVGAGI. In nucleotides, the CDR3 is TGTGCCAGCAGTTACTCCCTCGCGGCCGTTCAGCCCCAGCATTTT. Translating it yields CASSYSLAAVQPQHF.

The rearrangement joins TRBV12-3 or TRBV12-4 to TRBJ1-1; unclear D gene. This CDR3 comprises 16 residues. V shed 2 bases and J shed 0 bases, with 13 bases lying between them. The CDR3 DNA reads TGTGCCAGCAGTTTAAGTCACCCGGGCATGAACACTGAAGCTTTCTTT. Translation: CASSLSHPGMNTEAFF.

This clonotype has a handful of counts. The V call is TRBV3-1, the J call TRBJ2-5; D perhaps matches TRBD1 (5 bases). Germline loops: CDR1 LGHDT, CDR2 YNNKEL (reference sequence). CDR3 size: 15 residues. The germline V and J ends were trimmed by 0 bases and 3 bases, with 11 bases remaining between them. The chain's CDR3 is CASSQDARREETQYF. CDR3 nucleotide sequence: TGTGCCAGCAGCCAAGACGCCCGCAGGGAAGAGACCCAGTACTTC.

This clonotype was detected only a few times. The CDR3 region is CASSLAFNSYGYTF. The CDR3 nucleotides read TGTGCCAGCAGTTTAGCGTTTAACAGCTATGGCTACACCTTC. V gene TRBV12-3 or TRBV12-4 combines with J gene TRBJ1-2; D remains ambiguous. The CDR3 extends over 14 amino acids. V was clipped by 0 bases and J by 4 bases, with 9 bases between them.

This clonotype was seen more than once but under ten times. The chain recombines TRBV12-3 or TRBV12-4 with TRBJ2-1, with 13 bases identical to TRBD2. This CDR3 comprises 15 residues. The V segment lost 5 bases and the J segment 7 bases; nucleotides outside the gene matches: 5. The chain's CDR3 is CASSTTSGGVNEQFF. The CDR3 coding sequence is TGTGCCAGCAGTACTACTAGCGGGGGGGTGAATGAGCAGTTCTTC.

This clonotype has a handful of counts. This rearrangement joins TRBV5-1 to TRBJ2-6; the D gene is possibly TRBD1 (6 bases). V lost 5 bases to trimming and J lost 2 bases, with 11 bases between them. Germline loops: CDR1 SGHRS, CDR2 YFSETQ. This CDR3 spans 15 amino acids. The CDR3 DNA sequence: TGCGCCAGCAGGGACAGTGTACCTGGGGCCAACGTCCTGACTTTC. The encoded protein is CASRDSVPGANVLTF. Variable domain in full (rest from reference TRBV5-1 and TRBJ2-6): KAGVTQTPRYLIKTRGQQVTLSCSPISGHRSVSWYQQTPGQGLQFLFEYFSETQRNKGNFPGRFSGRQFSNSRSEMNVSTLELGDSALYLCASRDSVPGANVLTFGAGSRLTVL.

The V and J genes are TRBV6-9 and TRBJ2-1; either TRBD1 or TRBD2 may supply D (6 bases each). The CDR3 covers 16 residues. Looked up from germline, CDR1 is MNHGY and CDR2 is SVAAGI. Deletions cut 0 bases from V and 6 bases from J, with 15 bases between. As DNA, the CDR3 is TGTGCCAGCAGTTATTCACCGGGGGCTGGGGGCAATGAGCAGTTCTTC. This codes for CASSYSPGAGGNEQFF.

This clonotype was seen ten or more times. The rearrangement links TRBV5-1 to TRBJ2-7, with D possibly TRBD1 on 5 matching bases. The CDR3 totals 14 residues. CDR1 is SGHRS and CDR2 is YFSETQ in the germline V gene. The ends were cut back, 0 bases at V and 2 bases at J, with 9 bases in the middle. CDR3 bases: TGCGCCAGCAGCTTGGAAGGGGTGCCCTACGAGCAGTACTTC. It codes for CASSLEGVPYEQYF. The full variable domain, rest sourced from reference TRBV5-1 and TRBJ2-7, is KAGVTQTPRYLIKTRGQQVTLSCSPISGHRSVSWYQQTPGQGLQFLFEYFSETQRNKGNFPGRFSGRQFSNSRSEMNVSTLELGDSALYLCASSLEGVPYEQYFGPGTRLTVT.

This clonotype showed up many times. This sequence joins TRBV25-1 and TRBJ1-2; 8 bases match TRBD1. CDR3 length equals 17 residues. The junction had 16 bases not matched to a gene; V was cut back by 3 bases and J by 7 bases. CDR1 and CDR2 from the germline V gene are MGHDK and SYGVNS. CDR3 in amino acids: CASSEERQGTASSGYTF. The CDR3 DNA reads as TGTGCCAGCAGTGAGGAAAGACAGGGGACCGCCTCTTCTGGCTACACCTTC.

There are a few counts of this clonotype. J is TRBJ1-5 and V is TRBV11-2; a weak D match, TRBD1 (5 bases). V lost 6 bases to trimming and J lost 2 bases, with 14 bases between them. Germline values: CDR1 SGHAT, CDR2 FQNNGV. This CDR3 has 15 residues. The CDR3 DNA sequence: TGTGCCAGCAGTTCCGCGAGGGGTGGCAATCAGCCCCAGCATTTT. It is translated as CASSSARGGNQPQHF.

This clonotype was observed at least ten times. The DNA of the CDR3 is TGTGCCAGCTCACCTCCGGGATCCGGAAACACCATATATTTT. It specifies CASSPPGSGNTIYF. The J gene is TRBJ1-3, the V gene TRBV18; D gene ambiguous. The CDR3 length is 14 residues. Germline CDR1 and CDR2: KGHSH and LQKENI. V was clipped by 3 bases and J by 4 bases, with 10 bases between them.

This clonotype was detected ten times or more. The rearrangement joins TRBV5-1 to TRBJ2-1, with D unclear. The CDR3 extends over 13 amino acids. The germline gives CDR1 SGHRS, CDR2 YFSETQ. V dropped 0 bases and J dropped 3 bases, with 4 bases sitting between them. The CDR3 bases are TGCGCCAGCAGCTTGGGTAACTACAATGAGCAGTTCTTC. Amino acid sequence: CASSLGNYNEQFF.

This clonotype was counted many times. CDR3: CASSPRPLRDRYNEQFF. CDR3 bases: TGTGCCAGCTCACCACGTCCACTTAGGGACAGGTACAATGAGCAGTTCTTC. The gene calls are TRBV18 and TRBJ2-1; 8 nucleotides line up with TRBD1. The V and J ends lost 1 base and 4 bases, in that order; junction bases with no gene match: 9. The germline V gene encodes CDR1 KGHSH and CDR2 LQKENI. The CDR3 runs to 17 residues.